A selection of T cell receptor beta chains follows, all from one sample in a study of immune cell composition in non-small cell lung cancer. Clones were read by immunoSEQ multiplex PCR, and TCRdb kept only the in-frame ones, dropping some. The sample holds approximately 9,100 clones, 76% seen once. The sample was lung tumor tissue. The receptors come from a human donor with non-small cell lung cancer. The CDR3 runs from the conserved cysteine through the conserved F or W. The D gene is left open where the match is weak. Size tells how often a clone was seen (once, few, many) or the class of an expanded clone, and some rows leave it out.

>TRBV6-5|-|TRBJ1-6|-
TGTGCCAGCAGTTGGAAAGGGAAAGGGGATTCACCCCTCCACTTT
CASSWKGKGDSPLHF
>TRBV9|-|TRBJ1-2|-
TGTGCCAGCAGCCCGAATCCCGGACCGCCGGAGGCCTACACCTTC
CASSPNPGPPEAYTF
>TRBV5-4|-|TRBJ1-1|-
TGTGCCAGCAGCCTCCGGGAGAGGACCACTGAAGCTTTCTTT
CASSLRERTTEAFF
>TRBV6-1|-|TRBJ2-1|-
TGTGCCAGCAGTTTCATGGGGACCTCTGAAGGGCAGTTCTTC
CASSFMGTSEGQFF
>TRBV11-1|once|TRBJ1-1|-
TGTGCCAGCAGCCTCGCCGGAGGGAACACTGAAGCTTTCTTT
CASSLAGGNTEAFF
>TRBV2|-|TRBJ1-6|-
TGTGCCAGCAGGGATGACATCCAACGAACCCTCCACTTT
CASRDDIQRTLHF
>TRBV27|-|TRBJ2-3|-
TGTGCCAGCAGTCTCAGGGGTGCAGATACGCAGTATTTT
CASSLRGADTQYF
>TRBV5-1|few|TRBJ1-2|TRBD1
TGCGCCAGCAGCCCTCCGGGACAGGAGGGGTTATTTAACTATGGCTACACCTTC
CASSPPGQEGLFNYGYTF
>TRBV28|few|TRBJ1-1|-
TGTGCCGCACTCGGGGGGCCGGGGAACACTGAAGCTTTCTTT
CAALGGPGNTEAFF
>TRBV28|-|TRBJ2-7|-
TGTGCCAGCAGCCCCCCTACCCGGGACCTCCCAAGCAGGTACTTC
CASSPPTRDLPSRYF
>TRBV20-1|-|TRBJ2-7|-
TGCAGTGCTAGAGAGGCTTACGAGCAGTACTTC
CSAREAYEQYF
>TRBV5-1|-|TRBJ1-6|TRBD1
TGCGCCAGCAGCTTGAGGCAGGGGGATTCACCCCTCCACTTT
CASSLRQGDSPLHF
>TRBV19|once|TRBJ2-7|-
TGTGCCAGTAGTCAGTCCTACGAGCAGTACTTC
CASSQSYEQYF
>TRBV21-1|-|TRBJ2-5|-
TGTGCCAGAGGGCTTGGGTTTTTGTGGGCCCAGTACTTC
CARGLGFLWAQYF
>TRBV4-3|once|TRBJ1-2|-
TGCGCCAGCAGCCAAGAGGGTAACTATGGCTACACCTTC
CASSQEGNYGYTF
>TRBV30|few|TRBJ2-2|TRBD1
TGTGCCTGGAGTCTCAGGGGACAGGGGAGGCAGAACACCGGGGAGCTGTTTTTT
CAWSLRGQGRQNTGELFF
>TRBV11-2|-|TRBJ1-3|-
TGTGCCAGCAGCTTCGGTGAGGGAGGTGGAAACACCATATATTTT
CASSFGEGGGNTIYF
>TRBV9|-|TRBJ2-7|TRBD1
TGTGCCAGCAGCGTAGGGGGACAGGCCCGCTACGAGCAGTACTTC
CASSVGGQARYEQYF
>TRBV18|-|TRBJ1-2|-
TGTGCCAGCTCACCAACGGGGGGAGCCTATGGCTACACCTTC
CASSPTGGAYGYTF
>TRBV27|-|TRBJ2-7|-
TGTGCCAGCAGTTTCTCTAAGGATGGCCTCTCCGAGCAGTACTTC
CASSFSKDGLSEQYF
>TRBV20-1|-|TRBJ1-1|-
TGCAGTGCTAGAGGGGACGCTGAAGCTTTCTTT
CSARGDAEAFF
>TRBV10-3|-|TRBJ1-4|TRBD1
TGTGCCATCAGTGAGCCGCGGACAGGGCTGGAGGAAAAACTGTTTTTT
CAISEPRTGLEEKLFF
>TRBV19|few|TRBJ2-2|-
TGTGCCGGAGCAGATGCGAACACCGGGGAGCTGTTTTTT
CAGADANTGELFF
>TRBV9|few|TRBJ2-1|-
TGTGCCAGCAGCGTAGATCGGCGGCACAATGAGCAGTTCTTC
CASSVDRRHNEQFF
>TRBV7-8|-|TRBJ2-7|TRBD2
TGTGCCAGCAGCTTAGGAGCGGGAAGCACCTACGAGCAGTACTTC
CASSLGAGSTYEQYF
>TRBV30|-|TRBJ1-5|TRBD1
TGTGCCTGGAGTGGGGGGACAGCGAACAATCAGCCCCAGCATTTT
CAWSGGTANNQPQHF
>TRBV2|-|TRBJ2-3|TRBD2
TGTGCCAGCAGTGAAGGCGGGGGAAGCACAGATACGCAGTATTTT
CASSEGGGSTDTQYF
>TRBV28|few|TRBJ1-5|-
TGTGCCGGGCAAGGACAGCATAGCAATCAGCCCCAGCATTTT
CAGQGQHSNQPQHF
>TRBV7-9|few|TRBJ1-5|-
TGTGCCAGCAGCCTCGGGAGTACCAATCAGCCCCAGCATTTT
CASSLGSTNQPQHF
>TRBV20-1|-|TRBJ1-2|-
TGCAGTGCTAGTTTCACACGGGGCTACACCTTC
CSASFTRGYTF
>TRBV6-5|-|TRBJ2-1|-
TGTGCCAGCAGGCAAACCGGGCGAAACAATGAGCAGTTCTTC
CASRQTGRNNEQFF
>TRBV5-5|-|TRBJ1-1|-
TGTGCCAGCAGCTCCCTGGGGACAAATGGGGACACTGAAGCTTTCTTT
CASSSLGTNGDTEAFF
>TRBV7-8|few|TRBJ2-7|-
TGTGCCAGCAGTCTGAGGGACAACTACGAGCAGTACTTC
CASSLRDNYEQYF
>TRBV6-4|once|TRBJ1-1|TRBD1
TGTGCCAGCAGTCCAACGACAGGGATGAACACTGAAGCTTTCTTT
CASSPTTGMNTEAFF
>TRBV27|-|TRBJ1-1|TRBD1
TGTGCCAGTCGGGACAGGGCGAGGACTGAAGCTTTCTTT
CASRDRARTEAFF
>TRBV10-1|-|TRBJ1-1|TRBD1
TGCGCCAGCAGTGAGTCGGGGACAGGGGTACCTTTCTTT
CASSESGTGVPFF
>TRBV5-1|-|TRBJ2-7|TRBD1
TGCGCCAGCAGCTTGGGGGACAGCCCCTACGAGCAGTACTTC
CASSLGDSPYEQYF
>TRBV5-1|-|TRBJ2-1|-
TGCGCCAGCAGCTACCAGAGGGGGGACTACAATGAGCAGTTCTTC
CASSYQRGDYNEQFF
>TRBV6-1|-|TRBJ2-7|TRBD1
TGTGCCAGCAGGGAAGGACAGGCCTACGAGCAGTACTTC
CASREGQAYEQYF
>TRBV5-4|-|TRBJ2-7|-
TGTGCCAGCAGCTTGGCTTCGGGGGTGTGGAACTACGAGCAGTACTTC
CASSLASGVWNYEQYF
>TRBV10-1|-|TRBJ2-1|-
TGCGCCAGCAGTGAGTCCTGGCGGGCGAGCTCCTACAATGAGCAGTTCTTC
CASSESWRASSYNEQFF
>TRBV27|-|TRBJ1-5|-
TGTGCCGGCTACCCAGGGTTGGTTCAGCCCCAGCATTTT
CAGYPGLVQPQHF
>TRBV7-9|-|TRBJ1-5|TRBD1
TGTGCCAGCAGCTTGGCCGGGACAGACAATCAGCCCCAGCATTTT
CASSLAGTDNQPQHF
>TRBV4-1|-|TRBJ2-1|TRBD2
TGCGCCAGCAGCCAAGATCCCGGGACTAGCATGGATGAGCAGTTCTTC
CASSQDPGTSMDEQFF
>TRBV30|-|TRBJ1-1|TRBD1
TGTGCCGGATGGACAGGGGGCTACACTGAAGCTTTCTTT
CAGWTGGYTEAFF
>TRBV14|-|TRBJ2-3|-
TGTGCCAGCAGCTTAGTCGACAGGTATACTAGCACAGATACGCAGTATTTT
CASSLVDRYTSTDTQYF
>TRBV29-1|-|TRBJ2-1|-
TGCAGCGTTCGGACAAGCACCTTCTACAATGAGCAGTTCTTC
CSVRTSTFYNEQFF
>TRBV9|-|TRBJ2-1|TRBD2
TGTGCCAGCAGCCTACCGGGACTAGCGGGGTTCACCACTTACAATGAGCAGTTCTTC
CASSLPGLAGFTTYNEQFF
>TRBV6-1|large|TRBJ2-1|TRBD2
TGTGCCAGCAGCAACACGGGACTAACCTACAATGAGCAGTTCTTC
CASSNTGLTYNEQFF
>TRBV7-8|-|TRBJ2-5|-
TGTGCCAGCAGCTTAGCGTGGCAGCAAGAGACCCAGTACTTC
CASSLAWQQETQYF
>TRBV19|-|TRBJ2-1|TRBD2
TGTGCCAGTAGTCCCGGGGGAGCGGGGGCCTACAATGAGCAGTTCTTC
CASSPGGAGAYNEQFF
>TRBV27|-|TRBJ2-7|TRBD1
TGTGCCAGCAGTTCCCGGGACAGGGCAACCTACGAGCAGTACTTC
CASSSRDRATYEQYF
>TRBV6-5|few|TRBJ1-6|-
TGTGCCAGCAGTGGGAAAGTCAATTCACCCCTCCACTTT
CASSGKVNSPLHF
>TRBV6-1|-|TRBJ2-5|-
TGTGCCAGCAGTGAAGAATTCCCCCAAGAGACCCAGTACTTC
CASSEEFPQETQYF
>TRBV6-1|-|TRBJ2-3|-
TGTGCCAGCAATCGGGAGGGGGCCACAGATACGCAGTATTTT
CASNREGATDTQYF
>TRBV9|-|TRBJ1-3|-
TGTGCCAGCAGCCTCTCGGCCCCAATCTCTGGAAACACCATATATTTT
CASSLSAPISGNTIYF
>TRBV7-8|once|TRBJ1-6|TRBD1
TGTGCCAGCAGCTTCGGGGGCAGGGGGGACAATTCACCCCTCCACTTT
CASSFGGRGDNSPLHF